This is a list of T cell receptor beta chains from one sample in a study of T cells in Graves' hyperthyroidism and ophthalmopathy. TCRdb re-analysed the multiplex PCR reads in MiXCR, keeping a single row per CDR3 protein. The sample has hundreds of thousands of distinct CDR3 sequences; roughly 14% are singletons. Specimen: blood. The receptors derive from a woman aged 18 to 35 with Graves' hyperthyroidism that later progressed to Graves' ophthalmopathy. The CDR3 runs from the conserved cysteine through the conserved F or W. A D gene is named only where the DNA matches it firmly. Only part of the rows carry a size: once, few, many, or a class if the clone is expanded.

clone_size	v_call	d_call	j_call	cdr3_aa	cdr3_nt
few	TRBV20-1	TRBD1	TRBJ2-5	CSARDRGGFETQYF	TGCAGTGCTAGAGATCGAGGGGGCTTCGAGACCCAGTACTTC
.	TRBV20-1	.	TRBJ2-7	CSAPREGGYYEQYF	TGCAGTGCCCCAAGGGAGGGGGGGTACTACGAGCAGTACTTC
.	TRBV7-9	.	TRBJ2-7	CASRSSRRPYEQYF	TGTGCCAGCAGATCTTCCCGTCGGCCCTACGAGCAGTACTTC
many	TRBV12-5	.	TRBJ2-5	CASGLVLYGVQETQYF	TGTGCTAGTGGTTTGGTACTCTACGGGGTCCAAGAGACCCAGTACTTC
few	TRBV19	TRBD2	TRBJ2-1	CASMTSGRDNEQFF	TGTGCCAGCATGACTAGCGGGAGGGACAATGAGCAGTTCTTC
many	TRBV7-9	.	TRBJ2-1	CASSSHGRDKNEQFF	TGTGCCAGCAGCTCCCACGGCAGGGACAAGAATGAGCAGTTCTTC
.	TRBV2	.	TRBJ1-3	CASSVGQRNTIYF	TGTGCCAGCAGTGTCGGACAGCGAAACACCATATATTTT
.	TRBV5-4	.	TRBJ2-3	CASSLLGDITDTQYF	TGTGCCAGCAGCTTGTTGGGGGATATCACAGATACGCAGTATTTT
many	TRBV28	.	TRBJ2-1	CASSSRWEFQNEQFF	TGTGCCAGCAGTTCCCGGTGGGAGTTTCAAAATGAGCAGTTCTTC
many	TRBV6-5	.	TRBJ2-5	CASSYSPGETQYF	TGTGCCAGCAGTTACTCTCCGGGGGAGACCCAGTACTTC
many	TRBV20-1	TRBD1	TRBJ2-7	CSAKVQGAYEQYF	TGCAGTGCTAAAGTGCAGGGGGCGTACGAGCAGTACTTC
many	TRBV28	.	TRBJ1-5	CASRVRGQPQHF	TGTGCCAGCAGGGTAAGGGGGCAGCCCCAGCATTTT
many	TRBV28	.	TRBJ2-7	CASSLGVSYEQYF	TGTGCCAGCAGTTTAGGGGTATCCTACGAGCAGTACTTC
many	TRBV20-1	.	TRBJ1-6	CSASEGLGLNSPLHF	TGCAGTGCTAGCGAAGGACTGGGCCTTAATTCACCCCTCCACTTT
.	TRBV4-1	TRBD2	TRBJ2-2	CASSPVAGGSTGELFF	TGCGCCAGCAGCCCTGTAGCGGGAGGATCCACCGGGGAGCTGTTTTTT
few	TRBV28	.	TRBJ2-1	CASSFEGSYNEQFF	TGTGCCAGCAGTTTTGAGGGCTCCTACAATGAGCAGTTCTTC
many	TRBV20-1	.	TRBJ1-1	CSAPNRNTEAFF	TGCAGTGCCCCAAACAGGAACACTGAAGCTTTCTTT
.	TRBV27	.	TRBJ1-6	CASSPSSNSPLHF	TGTGCCAGCAGTCCATCATCCAATTCACCCCTCCACTTT
.	TRBV6-1	TRBD2	TRBJ2-7	CASSFGLAGGSYEQYF	TGTGCCAGCAGCTTCGGACTAGCGGGAGGTTCCTACGAGCAGTACTTC
few	TRBV27	.	TRBJ2-6	CASKRDRANVLTF	TGTGCCAGCAAACGGGATCGGGCCAACGTCCTGACTTTC
.	TRBV29-1	TRBD1	TRBJ1-2	CSGGITGGLGYTF	TGCAGCGGGGGAATAACAGGGGGCCTTGGCTACACCTTC
many	TRBV28	.	TRBJ1-5	CASSWERGNQPQHF	TGTGCCAGCAGTTGGGAGCGAGGCAATCAGCCCCAGCATTTT
many	TRBV6-5	.	TRBJ1-1	CASSYRGWGSTEAFF	TGTGCCAGCAGTTACAGGGGTTGGGGGAGCACTGAAGCTTTCTTT
few	TRBV18	.	TRBJ1-6	CASSHLWGGSSPLHF	TGTGCCAGCTCACATCTGTGGGGGGGGAGTTCACCCCTCCACTTT
many	TRBV28	TRBD2	TRBJ2-1	CASSPREGKNNEQFF	TGTGCCAGCAGTCCCCGGGAGGGGAAAAACAATGAGCAGTTCTTC
.	TRBV5-8	.	TRBJ1-5	CASSLLVRGPTQPQHF	TGTGCCAGCAGCTTGTTGGTCAGGGGACCGACTCAGCCCCAGCATTTT
.	TRBV5-5	.	TRBJ2-1	CASSGGSGLLGNEQFF	TGTGCCAGCAGCGGAGGGTCGGGACTCCTAGGCAATGAGCAGTTCTTC
many	TRBV19	TRBD1	TRBJ2-7	CASSPDRGTYEQYF	TGTGCCAGTAGCCCTGACAGGGGGACCTACGAGCAGTACTTC
few	TRBV4-1	.	TRBJ1-1	CASSHRGNTEAFF	TGCGCCAGCAGCCACAGGGGGAACACTGAAGCTTTCTTT
many	TRBV6-1	.	TRBJ2-5	CASSEVQGRKETQYF	TGTGCCAGCAGTGAAGTACAGGGTAGGAAGGAGACCCAGTACTTC
few	TRBV20-1	TRBD2	TRBJ2-5	CSARIPSGSGETQYF	TGCAGTGCTAGGATTCCTAGCGGGAGTGGGGAGACCCAGTACTTC
many	TRBV7-3	TRBD1	TRBJ2-1	CASSPRGQGTYNEQFF	TGTGCCAGCAGCCCCCGGGGACAGGGGACCTACAATGAGCAGTTCTTC
.	TRBV20-1	.	TRBJ2-1	CSARVGPNEQFF	TGCAGTGCTAGAGTCGGGCCCAATGAGCAGTTCTTC
.	TRBV9	.	TRBJ2-3	CASSVIADTDTQYF	TGTGCCAGCAGCGTCATAGCGGACACAGATACGCAGTATTTT
.	TRBV7-9	TRBD2	TRBJ2-5	CASSGTSETQYF	TGTGCCAGCAGCGGGACTAGCGAGACCCAGTACTTC
few	TRBV15	TRBD1	TRBJ1-2	CATSRGTGGIHGYTF	TGTGCCACCAGCAGGGGGACAGGAGGCATACATGGCTACACCTTC
few	TRBV20-1	.	TRBJ2-7	CSAYSGLSYEQYF	TGCAGTGCCTATAGCGGCCTCTCCTACGAGCAGTACTTC
many	TRBV6-5	.	TRBJ2-7	CASSYSRQGTYEQYF	TGTGCCAGCAGTTACTCGCGCCAGGGGACCTACGAGCAGTACTTC
many	TRBV7-2	.	TRBJ2-2	CASSPRGGTGELFF	TGTGCCAGCAGCCCGAGAGGGGGGACCGGGGAGCTGTTTTTT